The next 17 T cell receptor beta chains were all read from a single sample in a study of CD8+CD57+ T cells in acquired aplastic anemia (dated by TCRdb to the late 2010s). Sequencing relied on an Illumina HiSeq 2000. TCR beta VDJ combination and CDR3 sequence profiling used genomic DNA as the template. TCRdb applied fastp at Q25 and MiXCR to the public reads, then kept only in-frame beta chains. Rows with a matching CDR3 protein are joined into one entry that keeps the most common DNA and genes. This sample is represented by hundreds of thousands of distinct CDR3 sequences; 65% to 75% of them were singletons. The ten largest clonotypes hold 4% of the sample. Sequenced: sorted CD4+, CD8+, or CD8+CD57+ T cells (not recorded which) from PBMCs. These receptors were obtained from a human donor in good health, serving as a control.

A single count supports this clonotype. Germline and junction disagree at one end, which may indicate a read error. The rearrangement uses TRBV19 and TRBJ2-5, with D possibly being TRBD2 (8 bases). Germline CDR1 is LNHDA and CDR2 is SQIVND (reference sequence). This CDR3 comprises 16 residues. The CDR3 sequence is CASTPGGQGGQETIYF. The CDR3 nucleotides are TGCGCCAGCACCCCGGGAGGGCAGGGGGGTCAAGAGACCATATACTTC.

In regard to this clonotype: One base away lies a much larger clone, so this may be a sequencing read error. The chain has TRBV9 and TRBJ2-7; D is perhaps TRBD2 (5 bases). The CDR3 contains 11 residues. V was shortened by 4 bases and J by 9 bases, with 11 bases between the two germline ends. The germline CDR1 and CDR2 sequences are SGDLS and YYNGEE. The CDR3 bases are TGTGCCAGCAGCTATAATAGCGTGCAGTACTTC. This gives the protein CASSYNSVQYF.

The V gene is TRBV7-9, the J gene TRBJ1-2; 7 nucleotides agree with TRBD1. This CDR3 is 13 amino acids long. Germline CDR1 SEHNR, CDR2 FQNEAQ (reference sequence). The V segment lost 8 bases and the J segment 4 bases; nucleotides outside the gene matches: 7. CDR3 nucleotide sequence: TGTGCCAGCTACGTCCGGGACAGCTATGGCTACACCTTC. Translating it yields CASYVRDSYGYTF.

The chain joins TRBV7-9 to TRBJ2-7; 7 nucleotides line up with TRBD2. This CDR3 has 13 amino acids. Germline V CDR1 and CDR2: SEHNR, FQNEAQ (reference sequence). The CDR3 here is CASSGGGVYETYV. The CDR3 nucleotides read TGTGCCAGCAGCGGGGGGGGGGTATACGAGACCTACGTT.

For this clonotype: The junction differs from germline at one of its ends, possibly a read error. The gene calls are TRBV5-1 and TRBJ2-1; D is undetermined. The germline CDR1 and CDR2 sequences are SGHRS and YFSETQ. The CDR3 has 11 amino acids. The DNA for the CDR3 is TGCGCCAGCAGCTTGGCTGCGTCAGGCACCTTC. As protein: CASSLAASGTF. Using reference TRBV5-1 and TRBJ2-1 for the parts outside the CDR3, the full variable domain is KAGVTQTPRYLIKTRGQQVTLSCSPISGHRSVSWYQQTPGQGLQFLFEYFSETQRNKGNFPGRFSGRQFSNSRSEMNVSTLELGDSALYLCASSLAASGTFGPGTRLTVL.

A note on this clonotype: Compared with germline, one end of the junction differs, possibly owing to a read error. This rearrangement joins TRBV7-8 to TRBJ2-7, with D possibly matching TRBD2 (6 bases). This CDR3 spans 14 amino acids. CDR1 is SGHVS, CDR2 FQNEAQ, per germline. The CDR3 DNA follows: TGTGCCAGCAGTGATCAGGGAGCGGGTTACGAGCAGACCTTC. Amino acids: CASSDQGAGYEQTF.

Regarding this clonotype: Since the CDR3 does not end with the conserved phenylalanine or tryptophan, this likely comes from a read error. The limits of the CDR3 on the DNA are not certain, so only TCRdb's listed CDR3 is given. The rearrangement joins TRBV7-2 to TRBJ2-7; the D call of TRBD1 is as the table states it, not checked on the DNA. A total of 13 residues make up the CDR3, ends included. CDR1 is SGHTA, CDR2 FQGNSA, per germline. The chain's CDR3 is CASSLPGTRGPET.

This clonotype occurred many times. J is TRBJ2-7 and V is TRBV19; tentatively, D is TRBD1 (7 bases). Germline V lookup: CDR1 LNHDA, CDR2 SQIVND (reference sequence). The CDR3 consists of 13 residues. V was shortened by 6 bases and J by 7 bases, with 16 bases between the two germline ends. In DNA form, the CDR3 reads TGTGCCAGTAGCTCAGACAGGGCGGGAGAGCAGTACTTC. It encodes CASSSDRAGEQYF.

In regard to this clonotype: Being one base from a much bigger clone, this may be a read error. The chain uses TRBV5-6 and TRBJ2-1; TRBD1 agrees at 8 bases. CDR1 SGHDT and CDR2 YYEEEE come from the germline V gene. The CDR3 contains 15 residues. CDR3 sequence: CAGSSDRVAYNEQFF. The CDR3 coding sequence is TGTGCCGGCAGCTCGGACAGGGTGGCCTACAATGAGCAGTTCTTC.

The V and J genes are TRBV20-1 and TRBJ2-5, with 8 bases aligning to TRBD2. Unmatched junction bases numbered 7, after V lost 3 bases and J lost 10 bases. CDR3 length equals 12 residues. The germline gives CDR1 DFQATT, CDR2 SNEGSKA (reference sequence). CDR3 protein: CSASKTSDNQYF. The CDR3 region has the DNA TGCAGTGCTAGCAAGACTAGCGACAACCAGTACTTC.

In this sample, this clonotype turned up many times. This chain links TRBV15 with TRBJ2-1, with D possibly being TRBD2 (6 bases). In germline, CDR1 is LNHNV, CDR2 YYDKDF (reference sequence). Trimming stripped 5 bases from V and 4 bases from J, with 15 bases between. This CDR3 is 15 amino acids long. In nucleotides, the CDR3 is TGTGCCACCAGCCCCCCCCGGGGGTATTACAATGAGCAGTTCTTC. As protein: CATSPPRGYYNEQFF.

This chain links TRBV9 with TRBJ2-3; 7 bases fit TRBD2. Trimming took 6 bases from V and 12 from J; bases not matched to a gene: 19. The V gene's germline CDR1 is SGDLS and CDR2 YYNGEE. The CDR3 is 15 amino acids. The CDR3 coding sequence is TGTGCCAGCACCCCCCCCGGGGCGGGGGTAGGTACACAGTATTTT. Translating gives CASTPPGAGVGTQYF.

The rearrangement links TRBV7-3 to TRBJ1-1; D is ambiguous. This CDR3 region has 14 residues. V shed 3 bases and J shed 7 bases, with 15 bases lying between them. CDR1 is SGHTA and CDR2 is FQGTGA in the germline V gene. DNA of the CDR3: TGTGCCAGCAGCTTCCCGGTCCACACAGATGAAGCTTTCTTT. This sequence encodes CASSFPVHTDEAFF.

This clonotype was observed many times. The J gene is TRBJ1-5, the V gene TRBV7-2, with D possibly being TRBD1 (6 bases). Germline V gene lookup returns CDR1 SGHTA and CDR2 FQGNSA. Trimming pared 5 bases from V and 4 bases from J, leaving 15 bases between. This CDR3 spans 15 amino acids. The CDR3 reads CASSVQGRGNQPQHF. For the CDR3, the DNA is TGTGCCAGCAGCGTACAGGGACGAGGAAATCAGCCCCAGCATTTT.

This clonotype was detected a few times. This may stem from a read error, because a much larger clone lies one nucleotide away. The chain's CDR3 is CAGSWIGETQYF. The CDR3 DNA reads as TGTGCCGGCAGCTGGATAGGAGAGACCCAGTACTTC. This chain connects TRBV7-2 to TRBJ2-5; D unresolved. This CDR3 region has 12 residues. Germline CDR1 and CDR2: SGHTA and FQGNSA.

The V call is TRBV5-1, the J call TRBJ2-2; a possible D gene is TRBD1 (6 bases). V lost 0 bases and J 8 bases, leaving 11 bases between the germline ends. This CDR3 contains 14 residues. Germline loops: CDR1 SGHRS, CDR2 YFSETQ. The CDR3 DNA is TGCGCCAGCAGCTTGGCCGATGGGACAGGGGAGCTGTTTTTT. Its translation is CASSLADGTGELFF.

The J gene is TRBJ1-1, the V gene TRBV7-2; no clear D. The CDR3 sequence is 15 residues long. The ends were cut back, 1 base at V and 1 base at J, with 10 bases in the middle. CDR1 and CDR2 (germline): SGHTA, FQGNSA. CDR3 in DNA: TGTGCCAGCAGCTTAGAGGGTCGCGAGAACACTGAAGCTTTCTTT. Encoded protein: CASSLEGRENTEAFF.